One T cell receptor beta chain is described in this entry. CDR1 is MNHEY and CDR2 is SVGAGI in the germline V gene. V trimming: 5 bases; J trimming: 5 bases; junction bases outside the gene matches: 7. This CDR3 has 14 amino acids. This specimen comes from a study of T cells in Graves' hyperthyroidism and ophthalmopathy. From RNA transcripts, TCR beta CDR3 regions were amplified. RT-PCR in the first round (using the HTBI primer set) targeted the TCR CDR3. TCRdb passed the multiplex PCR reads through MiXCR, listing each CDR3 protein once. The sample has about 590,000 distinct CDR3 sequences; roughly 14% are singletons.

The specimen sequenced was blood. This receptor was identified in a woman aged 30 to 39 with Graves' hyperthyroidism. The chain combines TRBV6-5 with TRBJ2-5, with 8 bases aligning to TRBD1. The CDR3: CASSTDRVVETQYF. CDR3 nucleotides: TGTGCCAGCAGTACGGACAGGGTGGTGGAGACCCAGTACTTC.